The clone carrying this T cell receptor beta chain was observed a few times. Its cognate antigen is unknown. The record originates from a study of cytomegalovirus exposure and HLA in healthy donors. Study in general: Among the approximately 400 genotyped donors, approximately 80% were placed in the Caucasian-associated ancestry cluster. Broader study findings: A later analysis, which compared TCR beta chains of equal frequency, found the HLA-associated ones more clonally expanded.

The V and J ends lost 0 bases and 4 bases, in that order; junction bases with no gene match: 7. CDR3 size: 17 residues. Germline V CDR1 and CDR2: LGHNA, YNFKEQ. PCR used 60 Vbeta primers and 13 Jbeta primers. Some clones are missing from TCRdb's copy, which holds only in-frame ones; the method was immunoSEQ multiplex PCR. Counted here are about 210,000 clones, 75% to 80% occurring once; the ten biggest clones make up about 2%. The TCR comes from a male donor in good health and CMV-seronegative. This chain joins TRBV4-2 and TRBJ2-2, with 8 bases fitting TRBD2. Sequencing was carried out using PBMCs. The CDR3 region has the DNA TGTGCCAGCAGCCAAGATATTACGGGAGGGCCCACCGGGGAGCTGTTTTTT. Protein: CASSQDITGGPTGELFF.